These 6 T cell receptor beta chains came from one sample sequenced in a study of T cells in Graves' hyperthyroidism and ophthalmopathy. There were TCR beta CDR3 regions amplified from RNA transcripts. When the TCR CDR3 underwent first-round RT-PCR, the HTBI primer set was used. TCRdb processed the multiplex PCR reads anew with MiXCR; each CDR3 protein has one entry. There are fewer than 650,000 distinct CDR3 sequences in the sample; 14% occur only once, and approximately 5.7% lies in the top ten. The sample consisted of blood. The receptor source for this set is a woman aged 30 to 39 with Graves' hyperthyroidism that later progressed to Graves' ophthalmopathy.

Comments on this clonotype: At one end, the junction sequence differs from germline, possibly due to a read error. The chain combines TRBV5-1 with TRBJ1-1; D not certain. The length of the CDR3 is 14 residues. Germline V gene sequence: CDR1 SGHRS, CDR2 YFSETQ. CDR3 DNA sequence: TGCGTCAGCAGCCAAGATGTGGGTCGCGCTGAAGCTTTCTTT. Translation: CVSSQDVGRAEAFF.

Only one count was recorded for this clonotype. The rearrangement uses TRBV6-2 or TRBV6-3 and TRBJ2-2; 7 bases are shared with TRBD2. The CDR3 runs 16 residues. Germline trimming cut 7 bases from V and 6 bases from J; bases unmatched to any gene: 14. CDR1 is MNHEY and CDR2 is SVGEGT in the germline V gene. This CDR3 reads CASTPFRGRAPGELFF. The CDR3 DNA reads as TGTGCCAGCACCCCCTTTCGTGGGAGGGCCCCCGGGGAGCTGTTTTTT.

This clonotype occurred many times. The chain joins TRBV19 to TRBJ1-1; 10 bases agree with TRBD1. Per the germline V gene, CDR1 is LNHDA and CDR2 is SQIVND (reference sequence). V lost 4 bases, J lost 4 bases, and 6 bases stayed unmatched. This CDR3 is built from 15 residues. Here the CDR3 reads CASSTMGQGSTEAFF. Here the CDR3 DNA reads TGTGCCAGTAGTACCATGGGACAGGGGAGCACTGAAGCTTTCTTT. Using reference TRBV19 and TRBJ1-1 for the parts outside the CDR3, the full variable domain is DGGITQSPKYLFRKEGQNVTLSCEQNLNHDAMYWYRQDPGQGLRLIYYSQIVNDFQKGDIAEGYSVSREKKESFPLTVTSAQKNPTAFYLCASSTMGQGSTEAFFGQGTRLTVV.

This clonotype was recorded at least ten times. The genes are TRBV2 and TRBJ1-6; a possible D gene is TRBD1 (6 bases). Germline loops: CDR1 SNHLY, CDR2 FYNNEI. The CDR3 has 18 residues. Between the trimmed V and J ends, which lost 3 bases and 10 bases, there was a span of 25 bases. As DNA, the CDR3 is TGTGCCAGCAGTGATGGTGGGGGGGCCAGTGACGAATTCTCACCCCTCCACTTT. Translated: CASSDGGGASDEFSPLHF. The full variable domain, in which reference TRBV2 and TRBJ1-6 provide the parts outside the CDR3, is EPEVTQTPSHQVTQMGQEVILRCVPISNHLYFYWYRQILGQKVEFLVSFYNNEISEKSEIFDDQFSVERPDGSNFTLKIRSTKLEDSAMYFCASSDGGGASDEFSPLHFGNGTRLTVT.

This chain joins TRBV20-1 and TRBJ2-2; 7 nucleotides align to TRBD2. Germline V gene data show CDR1 as DFQATT and CDR2 as SNEGSKA (reference sequence). The CDR3 runs 16 residues. The junction had 8 bases not matched to a gene; V was cut back by 1 base and J by 3 bases. The CDR3 loop reads CSARAGAGRDTGELFF. CDR3 DNA sequence: TGCAGTGCTAGAGCTGGGGCGGGGAGGGACACCGGGGAGCTGTTTTTT.

The table lists this clonotype with many counts. The chain recombines TRBV12-3 or TRBV12-4 with TRBJ1-1, with 8 nucleotides matching TRBD1. This CDR3 comprises 15 residues. The V and J ends lost 6 bases and 4 bases, in that order; junction bases with no gene match: 10. The CDR3 DNA sequence: TGTGCCAGCAGACCAACAGGGGGGTCGGGCACTGAAGCTTTCTTT. Protein: CASRPTGGSGTEAFF.